The present entry profiles one T cell receptor beta chain with its context. This sample stems from a study of shared clonotypes between healthy human individuals. For sorted subsets, roughly 210 ng DNA per replicate equaled 30,000 or so T cell genomes. Authors' processing steps: ImmunoSEQ only sent back junction sequences with no quality scores, so filtering was done differently. The data were produced by immunoSEQ multiplex PCR, yet TCRdb's version contains in-frame clones alone and is incomplete. V and J calls and clone size are as listed in that table; D and trimming were resolved from the DNA. The table lists 1,400,000 or so clones, approximately 98.5% of them singletons. CDR1 is SGHAT and CDR2 is FQNNGV in the germline V gene. The CDR3 loop spans 14 amino acids. Between the trimmed V and J ends, which lost 0 bases and 8 bases, there was a span of 11 bases.

The receptor was derived from a man aged 25-45 years in good health. Material for sequencing was naive CD4+ T cells sorted from blood. Subset specified: CD45RA+ positively selected. This chain links TRBV11-2 with TRBJ1-5, with D perhaps matching TRBD1 (6 bases). CDR3 amino acids: CASSLDGGREPQHF. The DNA for the CDR3 is TGTGCCAGCAGCTTAGACGGGGGCAGGGAGCCCCAGCATTTT.